This T cell receptor (beta chain) was recorded in a study of beta chain features in type 1 diabetes. CD45RO/CCR7/CD25/CD127/CD95/CD27 separated CD4+ naive, central memory, regulatory and stem cell-like memory cells by sorting. This clone appeared a few times. The antigen remains undetermined. Investigators reverse transcribed all isolated RNA, so they sequenced expressed TCRB transcripts. The data were produced by immunoSEQ multiplex PCR, yet TCRdb's version contains in-frame clones alone and is incomplete. The sample has roughly 100,000 clones, roughly 28% seen once. Study observations and caveats: cDNA-based sequencing might over-represent cells highly expressing TCR. PCR might favor shorter templates, equally in patients and controls. For Type 1 diabetes patients, all four CD4+ subsets carried TCRB CDR3s that were moderately but significantly shorter.

This CDR3 has 17 residues. CDR1 and CDR2 from the germline V gene are SGHAT and FQNNGV. The trim removed 1 base at V and 5 bases at J, leaving 11 bases unmatched. The receptor was isolated from a woman younger than 30 with type 1 diabetes. The gene calls are TRBV11-2 and TRBJ2-1; 7 bases agree with TRBD2. The sequencing input was central memory CD4+ T cells from blood. The CDR3 DNA sequence: TGTGCCAGCAGCTTAGTGTACGGGGGAGGGCGGGACAATGAGCAGTTCTTC. Translated: CASSLVYGGGRDNEQFF.